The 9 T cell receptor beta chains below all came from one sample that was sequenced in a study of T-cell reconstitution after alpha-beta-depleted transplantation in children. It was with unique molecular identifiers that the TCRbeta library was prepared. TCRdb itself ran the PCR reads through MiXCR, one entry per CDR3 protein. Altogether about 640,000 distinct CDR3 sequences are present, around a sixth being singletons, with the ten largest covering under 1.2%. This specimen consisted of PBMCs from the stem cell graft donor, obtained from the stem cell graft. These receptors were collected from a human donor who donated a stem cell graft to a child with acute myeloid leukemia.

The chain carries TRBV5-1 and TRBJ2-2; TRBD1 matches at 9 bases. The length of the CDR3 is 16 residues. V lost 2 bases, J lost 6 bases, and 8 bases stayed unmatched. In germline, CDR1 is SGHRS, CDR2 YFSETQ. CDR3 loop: CASSLNLQGAAGELFF. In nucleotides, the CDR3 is TGCGCCAGCAGCTTAAACTTACAGGGGGCGGCCGGGGAGCTGTTTTTT.

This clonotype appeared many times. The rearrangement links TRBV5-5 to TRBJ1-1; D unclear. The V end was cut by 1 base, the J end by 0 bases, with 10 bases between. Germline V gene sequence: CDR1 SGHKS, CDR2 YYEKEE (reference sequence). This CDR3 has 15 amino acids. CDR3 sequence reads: CASSLTPLMNTEAFF. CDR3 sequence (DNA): TGTGCCAGCAGCTTGACACCCCTAATGAACACTGAAGCTTTCTTT.

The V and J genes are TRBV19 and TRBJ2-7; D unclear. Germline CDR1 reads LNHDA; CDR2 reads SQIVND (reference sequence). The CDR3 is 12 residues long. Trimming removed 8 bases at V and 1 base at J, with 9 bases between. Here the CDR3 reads CASASNSYEQYF. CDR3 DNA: TGTGCCAGTGCTAGTAATTCCTACGAGCAGTACTTC.

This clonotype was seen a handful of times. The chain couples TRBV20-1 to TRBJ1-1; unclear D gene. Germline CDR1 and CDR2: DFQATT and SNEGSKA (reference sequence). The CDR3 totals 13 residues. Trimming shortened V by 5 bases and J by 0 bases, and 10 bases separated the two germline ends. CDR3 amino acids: CSALRAMNTEAFF. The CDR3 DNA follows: TGCAGTGCTCTCCGGGCAATGAACACTGAAGCTTTCTTT.

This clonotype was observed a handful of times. The chain's CDR3 is CASSFGWTTDTQYF. CDR3 bases: TGCGCCAGCAGCTTCGGTTGGACCACAGATACGCAGTATTTT. The V and J genes are TRBV5-1 and TRBJ2-3, with D unresolved. The germline V gene has CDR1 SGHRS and CDR2 YFSETQ. The CDR3 totals 14 residues. V lost 2 bases and J lost 2, with 9 bases in between. Complete variable domain (other parts from reference TRBV5-1 and TRBJ2-3): KAGVTQTPRYLIKTRGQQVTLSCSPISGHRSVSWYQQTPGQGLQFLFEYFSETQRNKGNFPGRFSGRQFSNSRSEMNVSTLELGDSALYLCASSFGWTTDTQYFGPGTRLTVL.

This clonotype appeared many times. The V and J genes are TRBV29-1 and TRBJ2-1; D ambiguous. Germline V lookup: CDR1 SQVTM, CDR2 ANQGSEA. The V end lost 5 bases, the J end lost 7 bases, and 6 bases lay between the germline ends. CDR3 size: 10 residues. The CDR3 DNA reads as TGCAGCGTTCCCGGGAATGAGCAGTTCTTC. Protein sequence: CSVPGNEQFF.

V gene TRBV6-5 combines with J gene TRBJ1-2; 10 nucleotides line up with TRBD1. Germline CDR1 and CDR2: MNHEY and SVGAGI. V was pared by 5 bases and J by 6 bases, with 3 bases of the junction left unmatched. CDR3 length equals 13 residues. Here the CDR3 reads CASSTGTGDGYTF. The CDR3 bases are TGTGCCAGCAGTACTGGGACAGGGGATGGCTACACCTTC.

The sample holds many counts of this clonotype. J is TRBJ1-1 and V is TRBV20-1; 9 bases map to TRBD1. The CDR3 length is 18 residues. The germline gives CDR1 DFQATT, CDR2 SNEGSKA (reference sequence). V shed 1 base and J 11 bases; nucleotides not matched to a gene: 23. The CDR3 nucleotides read TGCAGTGCTAGAGTGGGACAGGGACAGGGATCGCGTGGAAGCTGGGCTTTCTTT. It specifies CSARVGQGQGSRGSWAFF.

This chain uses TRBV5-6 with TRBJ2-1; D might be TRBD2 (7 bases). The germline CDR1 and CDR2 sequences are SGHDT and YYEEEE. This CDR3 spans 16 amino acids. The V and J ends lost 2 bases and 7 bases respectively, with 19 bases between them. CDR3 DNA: TGTGCCAGCAGCTTTAGGAGGGGGGGGCGAACAAATGAGCAGTTCTTC. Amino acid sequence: CASSFRRGGRTNEQFF.